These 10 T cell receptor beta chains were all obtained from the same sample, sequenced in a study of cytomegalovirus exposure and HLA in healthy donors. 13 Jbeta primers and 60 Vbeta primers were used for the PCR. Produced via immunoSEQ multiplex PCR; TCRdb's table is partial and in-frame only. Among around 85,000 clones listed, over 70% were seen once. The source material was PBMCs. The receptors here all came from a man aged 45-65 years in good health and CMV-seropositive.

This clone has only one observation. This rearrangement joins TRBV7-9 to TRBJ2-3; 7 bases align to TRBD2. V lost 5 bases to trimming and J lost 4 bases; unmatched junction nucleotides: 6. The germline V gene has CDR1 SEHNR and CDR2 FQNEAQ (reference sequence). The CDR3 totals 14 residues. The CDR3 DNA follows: TGTGCCAGCAGCCGCGGGACTACCTCAGATACGCAGTATTTT. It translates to CASSRGTTSDTQYF.

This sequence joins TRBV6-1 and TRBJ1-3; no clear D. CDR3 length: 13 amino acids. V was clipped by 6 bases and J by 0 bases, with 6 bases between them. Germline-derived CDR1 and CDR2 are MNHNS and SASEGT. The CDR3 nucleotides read TGTGCCAGCAGACAGAACTCTGGAAACACCATATATTTT. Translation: CASRQNSGNTIYF.

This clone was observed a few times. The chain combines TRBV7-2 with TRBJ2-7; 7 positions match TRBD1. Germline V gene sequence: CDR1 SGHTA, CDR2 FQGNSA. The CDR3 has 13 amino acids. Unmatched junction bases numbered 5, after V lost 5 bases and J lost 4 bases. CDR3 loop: CASSLGTAYEQYF. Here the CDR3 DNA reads TGTGCCAGCAGCCTCGGGACAGCTTACGAGCAGTACTTC.

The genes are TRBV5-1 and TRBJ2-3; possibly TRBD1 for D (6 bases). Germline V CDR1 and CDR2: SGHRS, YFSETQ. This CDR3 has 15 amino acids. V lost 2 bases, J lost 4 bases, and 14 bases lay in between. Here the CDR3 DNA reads TGCGCCAGCAGCTTTTACAGGGTTAACGCAGATACGCAGTATTTT. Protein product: CASSFYRVNADTQYF.

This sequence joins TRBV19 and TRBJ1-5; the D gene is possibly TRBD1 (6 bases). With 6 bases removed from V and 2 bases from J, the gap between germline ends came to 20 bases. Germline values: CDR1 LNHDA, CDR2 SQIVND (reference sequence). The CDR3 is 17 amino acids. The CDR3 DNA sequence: TGTGCCAGTAGGGACCGGGCAGGGGACCCTCGCAATCAGCCCCAGCATTTT. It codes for CASRDRAGDPRNQPQHF. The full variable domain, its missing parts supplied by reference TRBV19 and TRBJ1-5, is DGGITQSPKYLFRKEGQNVTLSCEQNLNHDAMYWYRQDPGQGLRLIYYSQIVNDFQKGDIAEGYSVSREKKESFPLTVTSAQKNPTAFYLCASRDRAGDPRNQPQHFGDGTRLSIL.

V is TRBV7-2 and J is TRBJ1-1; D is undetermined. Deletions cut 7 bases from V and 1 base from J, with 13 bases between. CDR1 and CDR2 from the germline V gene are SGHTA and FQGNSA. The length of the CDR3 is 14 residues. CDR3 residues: CASTEGRQNTEAFF. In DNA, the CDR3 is TGTGCCAGCACCGAAGGCAGGCAGAACACTGAAGCTTTCTTT.

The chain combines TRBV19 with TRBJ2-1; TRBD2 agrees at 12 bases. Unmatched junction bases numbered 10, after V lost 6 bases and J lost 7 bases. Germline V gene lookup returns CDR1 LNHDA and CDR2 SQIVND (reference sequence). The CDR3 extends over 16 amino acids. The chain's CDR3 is CASRNTSGRIRNEQFF. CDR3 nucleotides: TGTGCCAGTAGAAACACTAGCGGGAGGATTCGAAATGAGCAGTTCTTC.

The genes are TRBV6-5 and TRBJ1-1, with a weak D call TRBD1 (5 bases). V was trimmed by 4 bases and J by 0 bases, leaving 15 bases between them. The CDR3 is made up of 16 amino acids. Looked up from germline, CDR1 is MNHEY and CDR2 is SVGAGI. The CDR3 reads CASSSLSGLMNTEAFF. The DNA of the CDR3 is TGTGCCAGCAGTTCTTTATCGGGACTCATGAACACTGAAGCTTTCTTT.

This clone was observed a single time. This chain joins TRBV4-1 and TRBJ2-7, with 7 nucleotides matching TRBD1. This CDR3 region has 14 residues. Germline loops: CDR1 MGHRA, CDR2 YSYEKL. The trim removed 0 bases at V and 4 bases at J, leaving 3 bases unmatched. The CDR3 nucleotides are TGCGCCAGCAGCCAAGAACACAGGGGTTACGAGCAGTACTTC. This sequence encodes CASSQEHRGYEQYF.

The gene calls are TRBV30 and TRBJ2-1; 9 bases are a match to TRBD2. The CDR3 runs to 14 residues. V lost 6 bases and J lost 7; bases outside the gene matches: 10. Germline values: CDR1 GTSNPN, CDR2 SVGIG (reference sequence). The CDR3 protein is CACALAGNRNEQFF. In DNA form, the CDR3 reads TGTGCCTGTGCCCTAGCGGGGAATAGGAATGAGCAGTTCTTC. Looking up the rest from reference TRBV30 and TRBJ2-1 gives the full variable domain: SQTIHQWPATLVQPVGSPLSLECTVEGTSNPNLYWYRQAAGRGLQLLFYSVGIGQISSEVPQNLSASRPQDRQFILSSKKLLLSDSGFYLCACALAGNRNEQFFGPGTRLTVL.